This entry describes one T cell receptor (beta chain). Its antigen remains unknown. The sample is drawn from a study of T cells in localized non-small cell lung cancer. Notes on the study in general: In the blood, greater T cell density corresponded to longer overall survival. Clonality of T cells reached its maximum in uninvolved adjacent lung, surpassing tumor.

This table comes from immunoSEQ multiplex PCR, and its TCRdb copy is limited to in-frame clones, with some not included. There are almost 65,000 clones in the sample; roughly 90% occur only once, and under 2.5% lies in the top ten. V lost 0 bases and J 5 bases, leaving 7 bases between the germline ends. The CDR3 has 14 residues. The germline V gene encodes CDR1 KGHSH and CDR2 LQKENI. The chain uses TRBV18 and TRBJ2-2; unclear D gene. The clonotype was recovered from a woman aged 35-75 years with stage I lung adenocarcinoma. The sequencing here drew on peripheral blood, taken before any cancer treatment. This CDR3 reads CASSPPPLTGELFF. CDR3 bases: TGTGCCAGCTCACCACCGCCCTTAACCGGGGAGCTGTTTTTT.